This record concerns one T cell receptor (beta chain) sequence. Germline V CDR1 and CDR2: SSHAT, FNYEAQ (reference sequence). Unmatched junction bases numbered 20, after V lost 5 bases and J lost 10 bases. CDR3 length: 17 amino acids. The data were obtained in a study of blood T cell repertoires in COVID-19. On the study more broadly: Some COVID-19 samples were acute and others convalescent; all came from the United States, Italy and Spain.

Data came from immunoSEQ multiplex PCR; TCRdb stores just in-frame clones and leaves some out. The sample contains some 65,000 clones, more than 90% of which appear only once. The TCR sequence derives from a man between 60 and 70 years old with acute or convalescent COVID-19. The sample consisted of peripheral blood. This chain connects TRBV7-7 to TRBJ2-1; 7 bases fit TRBD1. CDR3 DNA: TGTGCCAGCAGCCAACTTGCGACAGGGAGCGTACTGTCGGAGCAGTTCTTC. This translates into CASSQLATGSVLSEQFF.